This is a list of T cell receptor beta chains from one sample in a study of OX40 agonist ivuxolimab in advanced cancers. This table comes from immunoSEQ multiplex PCR, and its TCRdb copy is limited to in-frame clones, with some not included. The table has around 29,000 clones, around 87% seen once. The sequenced sample was CD4+ or CD8+ T cells sorted from blood, obtained in a trial of the OX40 agonist ivuxolimab. The receptors originated from an adult with an advanced solid tumor such as melanoma, head and neck, liver or kidney cancer. The CDR3 runs from the conserved cysteine through the conserved F or W. D genes are given only for firm matches. Not every row has a clone size; where given, it reads once, few, many or a size class.

V	size	J	D	CDR3	DNA
TRBV27	-	TRBJ2-1	TRBD1	CASSPVGQGYNEQFF	TGTGCCAGCAGTCCGGTGGGACAGGGTTACAATGAGCAGTTCTTC
TRBV7-9	once	TRBJ1-1	TRBD1	CASSLGTEGVMAEAFF	TGTGCCAGCAGCCTAGGGACAGAGGGTGTTATGGCTGAAGCTTTCTTT
TRBV6-5	-	TRBJ2-7	TRBD1	CASSHRQGRDEQYF	TGTGCCAGCAGCCACAGACAGGGGCGGGACGAGCAGTACTTC
TRBV19	-	TRBJ2-1	TRBD1	CASSPQTGGDEQFF	TGTGCCAGTAGTCCACAGACAGGGGGCGATGAGCAGTTCTTC
TRBV7-9	-	TRBJ2-5	-	CASSDGPGETQYF	TGTGCCAGCAGCGACGGGCCTGGCGAGACCCAGTACTTC
TRBV19	-	TRBJ2-7	-	CASSRDGIETYEQYF	TGTGCCAGTTCGAGGGATGGAATCGAAACCTACGAGCAGTACTTC
TRBV15	-	TRBJ2-7	-	CATSRGGYEQYF	TGTGCCACCAGCAGAGGAGGCTACGAGCAGTACTTC
TRBV7-9	-	TRBJ2-1	-	CASSPARPRNNEQFF	TGTGCCAGCAGCCCCGCCCGGCCCAGGAACAATGAGCAGTTCTTC
TRBV4-1	once	TRBJ2-7	TRBD1	CASSQEVGTGAYEQYF	TGCGCCAGCAGCCAAGAAGTTGGGACAGGGGCCTACGAGCAGTACTTC
TRBV9	-	TRBJ2-7	-	CASSGRSREQYF	TGTGCCAGCAGCGGCCGATCGCGGGAGCAGTACTTC
TRBV27	-	TRBJ2-3	-	CASSSEGGSNWKDTQYF	TGTGCCAGCAGTTCCGAGGGGGGAAGCAATTGGAAAGATACGCAGTATTTT
TRBV7-8	-	TRBJ2-7	TRBD1	CASSLEAGTGSYEQYF	TGTGCCAGCAGCTTAGAAGCCGGGACAGGCTCCTACGAGCAGTACTTC
TRBV7-9	-	TRBJ1-2	-	CASSLSLGTKYGYTF	TGTGCCAGCAGCTTAAGTCTGGGGACAAAATATGGCTACACCTTC
TRBV27	-	TRBJ2-1	TRBD2	CASSLAGVINEQFF	TGTGCCAGCAGTCTAGCGGGGGTTATCAATGAGCAGTTCTTC
TRBV6-1	-	TRBJ2-7	TRBD1	CASSPDRSYEQYF	TGTGCCAGCAGTCCGGACAGGTCCTACGAGCAGTACTTC
TRBV11-2	-	TRBJ1-5	-	CASSLGHNQPQHF	TGTGCCAGCAGCTTAGGACATAATCAGCCCCAGCATTTT
TRBV7-9	-	TRBJ1-5	-	CASSRASPGQPQHF	TGTGCCAGCAGCCGGGCGAGCCCAGGGCAGCCCCAGCATTTT
TRBV4-1	-	TRBJ2-7	-	CASSQERSFSYEQYF	TGCGCCAGCAGCCAAGAAAGAAGTTTTTCCTACGAGCAGTACTTC
TRBV7-9	-	TRBJ1-2	-	CASSQDRGYTF	TGTGCCAGCAGCCAAGACAGGGGCTACACCTTC
TRBV7-9	-	TRBJ2-7	-	CASRDRGYEQYF	TGTGCCAGCAGGGACAGAGGCTACGAGCAGTACTTC
TRBV19	-	TRBJ2-7	-	CASSWRGRVNEQYF	TGTGCCAGTAGTTGGCGGGGGCGCGTCAACGAGCAGTACTTC
TRBV7-9	once	TRBJ2-7	-	CASSPAHSYEQYF	TGTGCCAGCAGCCCAGCGCACTCCTACGAGCAGTACTTC
TRBV5-4	once	TRBJ1-2	-	CASSSPGVGPLYGYTF	TGTGCCAGCAGCTCACCGGGTGTCGGCCCCCTCTATGGCTACACCTTC
TRBV14	few	TRBJ1-1	-	CASTPWGRGRSEAFF	TGTGCCAGCACCCCGTGGGGAAGGGGTCGGTCTGAAGCTTTCTTT
TRBV6-5	-	TRBJ1-2	-	CASSWGGASGYGYTF	TGTGCCAGCAGTTGGGGGGGGGCTTCCGGCTATGGCTACACCTTC
TRBV7-8	-	TRBJ1-4	TRBD1	CASSPEGAYINEKLFF	TGTGCCAGCAGCCCCGAGGGGGCGTACATTAATGAAAAACTGTTTTTT
TRBV7-9	-	TRBJ2-7	-	CASSLPADEQYF	TGTGCCAGCAGCCTCCCGGCGGACGAGCAGTACTTC
TRBV7-2	-	TRBJ1-1	TRBD1	CASSFGQGGAEAFF	TGTGCCAGCAGCTTCGGACAGGGAGGCGCTGAAGCTTTCTTT
TRBV11-3	-	TRBJ2-7	-	CASSLGRGSSYEQYF	TGTGCCAGCAGCTTAGGTCGGGGAAGCTCCTACGAGCAGTACTTC
TRBV7-9	-	TRBJ1-2	-	CASSYPSQEGYTF	TGTGCCAGCAGCTACCCATCCCAAGAGGGCTACACCTTC
TRBV5-6	-	TRBJ2-7	TRBD2	CASSFGAVTGGGSYEQYF	TGTGCCAGCAGCTTTGGGGCGGTGACGGGGGGAGGCTCCTACGAGCAGTACTTC
TRBV13	-	TRBJ2-5	-	CASSSDGYQETQYF	TGTGCCAGCAGCTCGGACGGGTACCAAGAGACCCAGTACTTC
TRBV29-1	-	TRBJ2-5	TRBD1	CSVETGTEQETQYF	TGCAGCGTCGAAACCGGGACAGAACAAGAGACCCAGTACTTC
TRBV7-6	-	TRBJ2-5	TRBD1	CASSLEGASQETQYF	TGTGCCAGCAGCTTAGAGGGGGCGAGCCAAGAGACCCAGTACTTC
TRBV6-1	-	TRBJ1-1	TRBD1	CASSDRQGTEAFF	TGTGCCAGCAGTGACCGACAGGGAACTGAAGCTTTCTTT
TRBV27	-	TRBJ1-1	TRBD1	CASSIATGGGTEAFF	TGTGCCAGCAGCATAGCAACAGGGGGAGGTACTGAAGCTTTCTTT
TRBV5-6	-	TRBJ2-7	TRBD1	CASSWGTGAHEQYF	TGTGCCAGCAGCTGGGGGACAGGGGCCCACGAGCAGTACTTC
TRBV9	-	TRBJ2-7	-	CASSAQGSSYEQYF	TGTGCCAGCAGCGCCCAGGGGAGCTCCTACGAGCAGTACTTC
TRBV30	-	TRBJ1-5	-	CAGAAATGRNQPQHF	TGTGCCGGGGCGGCGGCCACAGGTCGCAATCAGCCCCAGCATTTT
TRBV7-9	medium-sized	TRBJ1-1	-	CATRKGVTEAFF	TGTGCCACGCGAAAGGGAGTAACTGAAGCTTTCTTT
TRBV9	-	TRBJ2-5	-	CASSVAGDQETQYF	TGTGCCAGCAGCGTAGCCGGGGATCAAGAGACCCAGTACTTC
TRBV9	-	TRBJ1-1	-	CASSVGGPEAFF	TGCGCCAGCAGCGTCGGGGGTCCTGAAGCTTTCTTT
TRBV30	-	TRBJ1-2	TRBD1	CAWSPGGPNYGYTF	TGTGCCTGGAGTCCAGGGGGTCCTAACTATGGCTACACCTTC
TRBV7-9	-	TRBJ2-1	-	CASSLAVDEQFF	TGTGCCAGCAGCTTAGCGGTAGATGAGCAGTTCTTC